This T cell receptor (beta chain) came from a study of cytomegalovirus exposure and HLA in healthy donors. Donors counted as nominally healthy when sampled, yet unrecorded immune exposures were likely. Primers for the PCR totalled 60 Vbeta and 13 Jbeta. TCRdb's copy holds only in-frame clones and misses some; the assay was immunoSEQ multiplex PCR. The sample comprises 95,000 to 100,000 clones, 70% to 80% of which are singletons, and around 3.4% rests with the top ten. The CDR3 extends over 15 amino acids. In germline, CDR1 is SGHVS, CDR2 FQNEAQ. The V end was cut by 4 bases, the J end by 4 bases, with 14 bases between.

Sequencing was performed on PBMCs. The genes are TRBV7-8 and TRBJ1-3; D is unclear. This clonotype originated in a man aged 40-50 years in good health and CMV-seronegative. CDR3 residues: CASSSMGRKGNTIYF. In DNA, the CDR3 is TGTGCCAGCAGCTCGATGGGCAGGAAGGGAAACACCATATATTTT.